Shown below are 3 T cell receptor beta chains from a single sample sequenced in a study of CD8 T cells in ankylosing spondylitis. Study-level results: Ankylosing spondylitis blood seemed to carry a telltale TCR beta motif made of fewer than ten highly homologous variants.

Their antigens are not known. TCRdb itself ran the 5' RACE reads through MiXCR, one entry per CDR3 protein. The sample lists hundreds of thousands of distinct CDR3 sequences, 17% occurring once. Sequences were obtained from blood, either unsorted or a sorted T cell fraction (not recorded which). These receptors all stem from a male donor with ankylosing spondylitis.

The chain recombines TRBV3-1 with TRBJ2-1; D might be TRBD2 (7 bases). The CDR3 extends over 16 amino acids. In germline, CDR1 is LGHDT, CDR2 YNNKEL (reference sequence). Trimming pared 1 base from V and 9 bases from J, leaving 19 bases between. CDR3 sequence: CASSQGLRGGGGEQFF. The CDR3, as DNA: TGTGCCAGCAGCCAAGGACTGCGGGGAGGGGGAGGTGAGCAGTTCTTC.

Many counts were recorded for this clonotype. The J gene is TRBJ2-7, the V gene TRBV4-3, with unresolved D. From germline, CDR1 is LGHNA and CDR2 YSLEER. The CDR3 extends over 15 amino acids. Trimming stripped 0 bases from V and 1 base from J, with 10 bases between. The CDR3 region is CASSQDPQQSYEQYF. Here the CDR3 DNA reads TGCGCCAGCAGCCAAGATCCCCAACAGTCCTACGAGCAGTACTTC.

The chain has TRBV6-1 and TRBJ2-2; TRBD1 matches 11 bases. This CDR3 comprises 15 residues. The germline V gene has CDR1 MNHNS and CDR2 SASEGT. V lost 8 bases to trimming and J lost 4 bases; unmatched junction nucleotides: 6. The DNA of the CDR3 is TGTGCCAGCGAAAAGGGACAGGGGGTCACCGGGGAGCTGTTTTTT. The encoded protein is CASEKGQGVTGELFF.